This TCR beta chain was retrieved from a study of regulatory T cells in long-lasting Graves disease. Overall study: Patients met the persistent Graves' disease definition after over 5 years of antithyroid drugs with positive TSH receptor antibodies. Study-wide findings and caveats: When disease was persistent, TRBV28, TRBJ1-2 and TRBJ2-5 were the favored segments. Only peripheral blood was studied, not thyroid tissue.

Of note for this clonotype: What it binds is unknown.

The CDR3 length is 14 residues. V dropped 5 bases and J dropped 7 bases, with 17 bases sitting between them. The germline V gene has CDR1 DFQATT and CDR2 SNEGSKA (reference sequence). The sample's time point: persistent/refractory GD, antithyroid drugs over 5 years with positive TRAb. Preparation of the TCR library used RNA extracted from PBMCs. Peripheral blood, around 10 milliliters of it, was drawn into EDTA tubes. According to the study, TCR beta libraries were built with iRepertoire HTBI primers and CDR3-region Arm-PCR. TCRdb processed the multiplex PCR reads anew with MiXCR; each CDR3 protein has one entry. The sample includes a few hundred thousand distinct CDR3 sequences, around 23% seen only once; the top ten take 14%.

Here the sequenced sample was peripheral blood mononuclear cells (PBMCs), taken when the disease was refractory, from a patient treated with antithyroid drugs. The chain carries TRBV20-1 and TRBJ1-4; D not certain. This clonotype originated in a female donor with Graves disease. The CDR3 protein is CSAWTRRIGEKLFF. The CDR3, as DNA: TGCAGTGCTTGGACTCGCAGAATAGGTGAAAAACTGTTTTTT.